These T cell receptor beta chains were read from a single sample in a study of CD4 T cells in relation to SARS-CoV-2 and coronaviruses. These receptors lack a known antigen. Repertoires were generated with immunoSEQ multiplex PCR, while TCRdb's copy carries only in-frame clones and drops some. The profile shows 35,000 to 45,000 clones, roughly four fifths of them singletons. Sequences were obtained from naive CD4+ T cells from PBMCs, cultured in vitro. Receptor source: an adult with COVID-19. CDR3s leave out the opening cysteine and the closing phenylalanine or tryptophan. Clone size is given for some rows only: seen once, a few or many times, or a class if the clone is expanded.

TRBJ1-2 | . | TRBV21-1 | ASSNKGTGTHYGYT
TRBJ2-1 | . | TRBV2 | ASRAIRQGVGYNEQF
TRBJ2-5 | . | TRBV5-5 | ASSLEGDKETQY
TRBJ1-1 | . | TRBV2 | ASSENMAPGTEAF
TRBJ2-3 | . | TRBV5-1 | ASTGGGTSGRSDTQY
TRBJ2-7 | . | TRBV27 | ASSLTRQSYEQY
TRBJ1-2 | once | TRBV18 | ASSPGYGYT
TRBJ2-7 | . | TRBV7-2 | ASSAHRGTEQY
TRBJ1-3 | once | TRBV10-3 | AIRVYSGNTIY
TRBJ2-2 | few | TRBV2 | ASKTDRSLNTGELF
TRBJ2-1 | . | TRBV19 | ASREGGSSYNEQF
TRBJ2-1 | . | TRBV7-6 | ASSSTGTSGIDEQF
TRBJ2-1 | . | TRBV7-6 | ASSSTSGSYNEQF
TRBJ2-7 | . | TRBV27 | ASSLAGEYYEQY
TRBJ2-1 | few | TRBV30 | AWSVRGNEQF
TRBJ2-7 | . | TRBV28 | ASNGQPYEQY
TRBJ2-7 | once | TRBV7-9 | ASSPRQTYEQY
TRBJ2-7 | . | TRBV6-5 | ASSTGLLSYEQY